This passage covers 15 T cell receptor beta chains from one sample sequenced in a study of naive and memory T cell subsets. Study-level results: Naive repertoires, especially CD8, held a few larger clonotypes, possibly memory cells re-expressing CD45RA.

These TCRs' antigens remain unknown. Both TRBC1 and TRBC2 were covered by a beta constant-region primer of two equimolar oligonucleotides. Four rounds of PCR amplified the ligated cDNA using nested alpha and beta constant-region primers plus SP2. TCRdb ran MiXCR on the UMI-ligation and nested PCR reads and lists one entry per CDR3 protein. The table records around 140,000 distinct CDR3 sequences, approximately 20% of them present only once. Sequences were obtained from naive CD8+ T cells from blood. These receptors all stem from a human donor in good health.

The V gene is TRBV30, the J gene TRBJ2-7, with TRBD2 as a possible D gene (7 bases). Germline V lookup: CDR1 GTSNPN, CDR2 SVGIG (reference sequence). The CDR3 covers 12 residues. V was cut by 0 bases and J by 6 bases, with 9 bases left in between. The DNA for the CDR3 is TGTGCCTGGAGTGTAGGGGGGGGCGAGCAGTACTTC. Its protein is CAWSVGGGEQYF.

The genes are TRBV20-1 and TRBJ2-1, with a possible D match to TRBD1 (6 bases). The V and J ends lost 7 bases and 3 bases respectively, with 16 bases between them. This CDR3 spans 14 amino acids. Germline CDR1 reads DFQATT; CDR2 reads SNEGSKA (reference sequence). CDR3 in amino acids: CSVRDNLNYNEQFF. In nucleotides, the CDR3 is TGCAGTGTAAGGGACAACCTAAACTACAATGAGCAGTTCTTC.

There are a few counts of this clonotype. The chain employs TRBV5-1 and TRBJ1-2, with TRBD1 matching 8 bases. The CDR3 spans 15 residues. CDR1 and CDR2 (germline): SGHRS, YFSETQ. V lost 4 bases and J lost 2; bases outside the gene matches: 7. CDR3: CASSSDRGVNYGYTF. CDR3 nucleotides: TGCGCCAGCAGCAGCGACAGGGGAGTAAACTATGGCTACACCTTC.

V and J are TRBV20-1 and TRBJ2-1; TRBD2 agrees at 11 bases. J was trimmed by 5 bases and V by 5 bases; bases with no gene match: 5. The length of the CDR3 is 14 residues. Germline assignment: CDR1 DFQATT and CDR2 SNEGSKA (reference sequence). The CDR3 here is CSAWGLADNNEQFF. Here the CDR3 DNA reads TGCAGTGCTTGGGGACTAGCGGATAACAATGAGCAGTTCTTC.

A note on this clonotype: The junction departs from the called germline gene at one end, perhaps through a read error. This chain uses TRBV20-1 with TRBJ2-2, with 10 bases lining up with TRBD1. Germline V gene data show CDR1 as DFQATT and CDR2 as SNEGSKA (reference sequence). This CDR3 is built from 17 residues. CDR3 nucleotide sequence: TGCAGTGCTGGAGATAGACAGGGGGCGGTTTACACCGGGGAGCTGTTTTTT. This gives the protein CSAGDRQGAVYTGELFF.

This clonotype turned up a few times. This chain uses TRBV28 with TRBJ1-5; maybe TRBD1 (5 bases). Germline lookup yields CDR1 MDHEN and CDR2 SYDVKM. This CDR3 is 13 amino acids long. V lost 2 bases to trimming and J lost 10 bases, with 12 bases between them. CDR3 sequence: CASSLTQVAPQHF. In nucleotides, the CDR3 is TGTGCCAGCAGTTTAACACAGGTAGCTCCCCAGCATTTT.

This clonotype was recorded many times. This chain joins TRBV29-1 and TRBJ2-5; 7 nucleotides line up with TRBD1. The CDR3 runs 14 residues. Trimming took 1 base from V and 4 from J; bases not matched to a gene: 6. In germline, CDR1 is SQVTM, CDR2 ANQGSEA. The CDR3 DNA reads as TGCAGCGTTGAAGTGGGGACAGACGGAGAGACCCAGTACTTC. Translated: CSVEVGTDGETQYF. Supplemented by reference TRBV29-1 and TRBJ2-5, the full variable domain reads SAVISQKPSRDICQRGTSLTIQCQVDSQVTMMFWYRQQPGQSLTLIATANQGSEATYESGFVIDKFPISRPNLTFSTLTVSNMSPEDSSIYLCSVEVGTDGETQYFGPGTRLLVL.

This chain joins TRBV9 and TRBJ2-5; a weak D match, TRBD2 (7 bases). Trimming shortened V by 7 bases and J by 4 bases, and 14 bases separated the two germline ends. Germline CDR1 and CDR2: SGDLS and YYNGEE. The CDR3 runs to 13 residues. The chain's CDR3 is CASGEGGGETQYF. CDR3 coding DNA: TGTGCCAGCGGGGAGGGAGGGGGAGAGACCCAGTACTTC.

The rearrangement links TRBV6-2 or TRBV6-3 to TRBJ2-7; 10 bases match TRBD2. The CDR3 length is 16 residues. CDR1 MNHEY and CDR2 SVGEGT come from the germline V gene. Unmatched junction bases numbered 12, after V lost 3 bases and J lost 7 bases. The CDR3 spells CASSYPLKREGEEQYF. The CDR3 DNA reads as TGTGCCAGCAGTTATCCCTTAAAGCGGGAGGGTGAGGAGCAGTACTTC.

The V call is TRBV6-5, the J call TRBJ2-5; D remains ambiguous. CDR1 is MNHEY, CDR2 SVGAGI, per germline. The CDR3 runs to 13 residues. Trimming took 5 bases from V and 1 from J, leaving 8 bases between them. CDR3 protein: CASSLRIQETQYF. The CDR3 DNA follows: TGTGCCAGCAGTCTAAGGATCCAAGAGACCCAGTACTTC.

This clonotype was counted a few times. The chain employs TRBV27 and TRBJ2-7; D call uncertain. The germline gives CDR1 MNHEY, CDR2 SMNVEV (reference sequence). The CDR3 consists of 14 residues. The V and J ends lost 3 bases and 0 bases respectively, with 9 bases between them. The chain's CDR3 is CASSFVTNSYEQYF. The CDR3 DNA sequence: TGTGCCAGCAGTTTTGTGACAAACTCCTACGAGCAGTACTTC.

CDR3: CASSNPSDYREQYF. CDR3 DNA sequence: TGTGCCAGCAGCAACCCTTCGGACTACCGAGAGCAGTACTTC. V gene TRBV28 combines with J gene TRBJ2-7, with a tentative D call TRBD2 (6 bases). There are 14 residues in the CDR3. V dropped 6 bases and J dropped 7 bases, with 19 bases sitting between them. Germline assignment: CDR1 MDHEN and CDR2 SYDVKM.

This clonotype was counted only a few times. The V call is TRBV27, the J call TRBJ2-1; 9 bases align to TRBD1. Germline V gene lookup returns CDR1 MNHEY and CDR2 SMNVEV (reference sequence). With V trimmed by 3 bases and J by 5 bases, 5 bases remained unmatched. This CDR3 is built from 15 residues. The CDR3 bases are TGTGCCAGCAGTTTCTGGACAGGGGTCGACAATGAGCAGTTCTTC. This sequence encodes CASSFWTGVDNEQFF.

The gene calls are TRBV7-6 and TRBJ1-1; 9 bases map to TRBD1. CDR3 size: 15 residues. CDR1 is SGHVS, CDR2 FNYEAQ, per germline. V lost 6 bases to trimming and J lost 5 bases; unmatched junction nucleotides: 10. In DNA form, the CDR3 reads TGTGCCAGCAGAGCCGACAGGGGGGCTACTACTGAAGCTTTCTTT. Protein sequence: CASRADRGATTEAFF.

The table lists this clonotype with a few counts. This rearrangement joins TRBV20-1 to TRBJ1-2; D might be TRBD1 (5 bases). Trimming pared 1 base from V and 1 base from J, leaving 25 bases between. The CDR3 totals 19 residues. The germline V gene encodes CDR1 DFQATT and CDR2 SNEGSKA (reference sequence). The chain's CDR3 is CSARADGGVEGRDNYGYTF. The CDR3, as DNA: TGCAGTGCTAGAGCTGACGGAGGCGTGGAGGGGAGGGATAACTATGGCTACACCTTC.